A single sample gave rise to the 16 T cell receptor beta chains below, sequenced in a study of blood T cells in healthy people across ages. Combining a sample-barcoded 5' primer with a J-beta primer mix, a second PCR ran for about 7 to 11 cycles. TCRdb re-called the 5' RACE reads through MiXCR, storing one row per CDR3 protein. The sample holds 870,000 or so distinct CDR3 sequences, around 28% seen once. Sequencing was performed on blood. The receptors originated from a woman of 80 years or more in good health.

At least ten counts were recorded for this clonotype. This sequence joins TRBV20-1 and TRBJ2-5; TRBD2 matches at 8 bases. CDR3 length equals 15 residues. J lost 0 bases, V lost 1 base, and 4 bases had no gene match. Per germline, CDR1 DFQATT and CDR2 SNEGSKA (reference sequence). CDR3 protein: CSARGVSGDQETQYF. CDR3 DNA: TGCAGTGCTAGAGGGGTTAGCGGGGACCAAGAGACCCAGTACTTC.

There are a few counts of this clonotype. V usage is TRBV4-2 and J usage is TRBJ1-1, with D maybe TRBD1 (5 bases). Deletions cut 4 bases from V and 7 bases from J, with 13 bases between. Germline V CDR1 and CDR2: LGHNA, YNFKEQ. The CDR3 is 13 amino acids. CDR3 loop: CASSPGDEGEAFF. The CDR3 coding sequence is TGTGCCAGCAGCCCTGGGGACGAGGGTGAAGCTTTCTTT.

This clonotype was found a few times. The gene calls are TRBV28 and TRBJ2-3; D perhaps matches TRBD2 (5 bases). The CDR3 runs 16 residues. Germline CDR1 MDHEN, CDR2 SYDVKM. Between the trimmed V and J ends, which lost 6 bases and 1 base, there was a span of 17 bases. The CDR3 loop reads CASRSPGLGGTDTQYF. Here the CDR3 DNA reads TGTGCCAGCAGGAGTCCCGGACTCGGGGGCACAGATACGCAGTATTTT.

At least ten counts were recorded for this clonotype. V gene TRBV5-1 combines with J gene TRBJ2-1; no definite D call. Per the germline V gene, CDR1 is SGHRS and CDR2 is YFSETQ. This CDR3 has 14 residues. The V end lost 4 bases, the J end lost 3 bases, and 11 bases lay between the germline ends. The CDR3 here is CASSPMDLYNEQFF. The CDR3 nucleotides read TGCGCCAGCAGCCCTATGGACCTCTACAATGAGCAGTTCTTC. Full variable domain (outside the CDR3, taken from reference TRBV5-1 and TRBJ2-1): KAGVTQTPRYLIKTRGQQVTLSCSPISGHRSVSWYQQTPGQGLQFLFEYFSETQRNKGNFPGRFSGRQFSNSRSEMNVSTLELGDSALYLCASSPMDLYNEQFFGPGTRLTVL.

This clonotype has at least ten counts. The chain has TRBV4-3 and TRBJ2-3, with D perhaps TRBD2 (5 bases). The V gene lost 4 bases and the J gene lost 5 bases, with 10 bases spanning the gap. Germline values: CDR1 LGHNA, CDR2 YSLEER. CDR3 length: 13 residues. In DNA form, the CDR3 reads TGCGCCAGCAGCCCACCTGGGAGAGATACGCAGTATTTT. Its translation: CASSPPGRDTQYF.

The chain combines TRBV5-1 with TRBJ1-1; no definite D call. Germline assignment: CDR1 SGHRS and CDR2 YFSETQ. Trimming shortened V by 4 bases and J by 11 bases, and 18 bases separated the two germline ends. The CDR3 extends over 13 amino acids. This CDR3 is CASSAGAPSGAFF. CDR3 coding DNA: TGCGCCAGCAGCGCCGGAGCACCGAGTGGGGCTTTCTTT.

This clonotype has ten or more counts. The gene calls are TRBV10-3 and TRBJ2-5; 12 bases map to TRBD2. Germline-derived CDR1 and CDR2 are ENHRY and SYGVKD. The CDR3 consists of 15 residues. With V trimmed by 2 bases and J by 4 bases, 2 bases remained unmatched. This CDR3 reads CAISEPTSGGETQYF. Here the CDR3 DNA reads TGTGCCATCAGTGAGCCGACTAGCGGGGGAGAGACCCAGTACTTC.

In this sample, this clonotype turned up a few times. Possible read error: a much larger clone is one base away. J is TRBJ2-7 and V is TRBV7-9; TRBD1 aligns across 9 bases. Germline V gene data show CDR1 as SEHNR and CDR2 as FQNEAQ (reference sequence). Trimming took 5 bases from V and 5 from J; bases not matched to a gene: 7. The CDR3 runs 14 residues. CDR3 DNA: TGTGCCAGCAGCGGTACCGGGACAGGGAACGAGCAGTACTTC. Translating gives CASSGTGTGNEQYF.

The chain carries TRBV5-1 and TRBJ2-5, with TRBD2 matching 14 bases. The CDR3 loop spans 17 amino acids. V shed 2 bases, J shed 11 bases, and the junction held 14 bases outside the gene matches. Germline loops: CDR1 SGHRS, CDR2 YFSETQ. The CDR3, as DNA: TGCGCCAGCAGCTTCGTGACTAGCGGGGGGGCGGACAATGAGCAGTACTTC. It is translated as CASSFVTSGGADNEQYF. Drawing the rest from reference TRBV5-1 and TRBJ2-5, the complete variable domain is KAGVTQTPRYLIKTRGQQVTLSCSPISGHRSVSWYQQTPGQGLQFLFEYFSETQRNKGNFPGRFSGRQFSNSRSEMNVSTLELGDSALYLCASSFVTSGGADNEQYFGPGTRLLVL.

On this clonotype: A much larger clonotype is one base distant, so this may be a read error. The chain is built from TRBV25-1 and TRBJ2-3; 9 bases are a match to TRBD1. The CDR3 runs 16 residues. The V gene's germline CDR1 is MGHDK and CDR2 SYGVNS. The J segment lost 6 bases and the V segment lost 7 bases, leaving 14 bases of the junction unmatched. The CDR3 is CASNVTGTGKKDTQYF. CDR3 nucleotides: TGTGCCAGCAATGTAACCGGGACAGGGAAAAAGGATACGCAGTATTTT.

This clonotype appeared many times. V is TRBV10-2 and J is TRBJ2-3; no clear D gene. Germline V gene lookup returns CDR1 WSHSY and CDR2 SAAADI. Trimming removed 8 bases from V and 1 base from J, with 10 bases in between. This CDR3 is 13 amino acids long. CDR3 amino acids: CASALWGTDTQYF. As DNA, the CDR3 is TGCGCCAGCGCTCTCTGGGGCACAGATACGCAGTATTTT.

This clonotype was observed a single time. The V gene is TRBV20-1, the J gene TRBJ2-3; D unclear. V lost 5 bases and J 4 bases, leaving 16 bases between the germline ends. This CDR3 is 14 amino acids long. CDR1 is DFQATT and CDR2 is SNEGSKA in the germline V gene (reference sequence). CDR3 nucleotides: TGCAGTGCTCGGACCGGGTCCCTGGCAGATACGCAGTATTTT. Its translation: CSARTGSLADTQYF.

Note on this clonotype: A read error may be the cause here, since a much bigger clone is one base away. The chain links TRBV20-1 to TRBJ2-7; D not resolved. CDR1 is DFQATT and CDR2 is SNEGSKA in the germline V gene (reference sequence). V was cut by 2 bases and J by 7 bases, with 18 bases left in between. The length of the CDR3 is 14 residues. For the CDR3, the DNA is TGCAGTGCTAGACCTCGGGCTTTCCGGAATGAGCAGTACTTC. Translating gives CSARPRAFRNEQYF.

The CDR3 coding sequence is TGCAGCGTCCTTATCGGGGGGAGAGGCGATCAGCCCCAGCATTTT. Encoded protein: CSVLIGGRGDQPQHF. This chain links TRBV29-1 with TRBJ1-5, with a tentative D call TRBD1 (5 bases). Trimming left V 6 bases short and J 5 bases short, with 20 bases between. CDR1 is SQVTM, CDR2 ANQGSEA, per germline. This CDR3 comprises 15 residues.

This clonotype was counted ten times or more. The rearrangement joins TRBV15 to TRBJ2-7, with no clear D. V was clipped by 7 bases and J by 3 bases, with 16 bases between them. The CDR3 has 14 amino acids. Germline loops: CDR1 LNHNV, CDR2 YYDKDF (reference sequence). CDR3 loop: CATKAVQWGYEQYF. The CDR3, as DNA: TGTGCCACCAAAGCAGTACAGTGGGGCTACGAGCAGTACTTC.

This clonotype was detected many times. The rearrangement joins TRBV27 to TRBJ2-5; 8 bases line up with TRBD1. Germline-derived CDR1 and CDR2 are MNHEY and SMNVEV (reference sequence). V lost 5 bases, J lost 2 bases, and 4 bases stayed unmatched. The CDR3 runs 14 residues. The CDR3 region is CASSRYRGQETQYF. In DNA, the CDR3 is TGTGCCAGCAGTAGATACAGGGGGCAAGAGACCCAGTACTTC.